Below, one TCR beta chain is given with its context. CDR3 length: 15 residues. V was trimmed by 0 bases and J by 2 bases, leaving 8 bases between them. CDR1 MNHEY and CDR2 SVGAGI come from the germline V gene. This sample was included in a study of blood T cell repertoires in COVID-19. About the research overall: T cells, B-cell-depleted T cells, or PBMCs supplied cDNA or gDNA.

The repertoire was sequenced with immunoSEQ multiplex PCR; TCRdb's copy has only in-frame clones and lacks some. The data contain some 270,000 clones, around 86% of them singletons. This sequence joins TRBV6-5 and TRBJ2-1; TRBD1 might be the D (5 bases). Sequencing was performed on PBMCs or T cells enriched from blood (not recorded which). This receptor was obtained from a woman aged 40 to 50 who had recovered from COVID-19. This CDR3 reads CASSYSQGAYNEQFF. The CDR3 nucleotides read TGTGCCAGCAGTTACTCCCAGGGCGCCTACAATGAGCAGTTCTTC.